Given below is one T cell receptor (beta chain) in context. Its specificity is unknown. The PCR used 60 Vbeta and 13 Jbeta primers. The assay was immunoSEQ multiplex PCR, and TCRdb's table has in-frame clones only and misses some. The repertoire holds 120,000 or so clones, with 60% to 85% as singletons. This sample stems from a study of cytomegalovirus exposure and HLA in healthy donors. Overall study results and limits: What was likely a sequencing artifact was a cluster of highly shared sequence variants. Earlier analysis looked at TCR beta V segments, and most were productive about 90% or about 30% of the time.

Germline V lookup: CDR1 SGHVS, CDR2 FNYEAQ. The CDR3 length is 15 residues. Specimen: PBMCs. The chain uses TRBV7-6 and TRBJ2-5; 9 nucleotides match TRBD2. The J call may be faulty, since TRBJ2-7 better matches the DNA end. The TCR sequence derives from a female donor in good health and CMV-seronegative. CDR3 nucleotides: TGTGCCAGCAGCTCATCCCCCGGACTAGCGAGCGAGCAGTACTTC. Protein: CASSSSPGLASEQYF.